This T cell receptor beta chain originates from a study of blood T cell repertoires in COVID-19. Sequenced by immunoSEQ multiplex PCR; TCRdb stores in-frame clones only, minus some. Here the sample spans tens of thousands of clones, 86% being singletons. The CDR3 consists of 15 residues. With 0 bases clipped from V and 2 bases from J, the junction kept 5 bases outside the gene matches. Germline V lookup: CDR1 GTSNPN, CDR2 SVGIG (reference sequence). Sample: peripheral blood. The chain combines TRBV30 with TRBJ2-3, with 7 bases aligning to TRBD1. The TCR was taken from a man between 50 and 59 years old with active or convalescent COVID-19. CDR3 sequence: CAWSVSGGATDTQYF. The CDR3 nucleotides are TGTGCCTGGAGTGTCTCAGGGGGTGCCACAGATACGCAGTATTTT.